This TCR beta chain was recovered during a study of blood T cell repertoires in COVID-19 (dated by TCRdb to the early 2020s). In the study overall: Collaborator samples came from the United States, Italy and Spain and covered acute and convalescent phases of COVID-19. A de-identified subject ID, COVID-19 status, age in years and sex were almost always included in the sample metadata. The prospective study material was composed of cDNA or gDNA derived from T cells, B-cell-depleted T cells, or PBMCs. The dataset comprised deeply sampled blood TCRbeta repertoires from subjects exposed to, actively infected with, or recovered from COVID-19. HLA class I and class II types, where available, came from metadata supplied by the sample provider rather than from assay-based typing. Samples were obtained from the ongoing ImmuneRACE study (first 160 participants) and from over a thousand subjects provided by 6 global collaborators. The repertoires were made available in a free public database intended to serve as a resource for research on the immune response to SARS-CoV-2. Study-wide conclusions, independent of this receptor: Clinical and demographic metadata were provided uncurated, with the amount varying by source and participant.

TCRbeta CDR3 regions were amplified from genomic DNA by means of the immunoSEQ Assay, a bias-controlled multiplex PCR. The published analysis was carried out like this. Nucleated cell counts per sample were estimated from amplification of reference gene primers within the assay. Sequence reads were collapsed and filtered to measure the absolute abundance of every unique TCRbeta CDR3 rearrangement. Productive Simpson clonality was computed per sample as the square root of Simpson's diversity index over productive rearrangements. In TCRdb, the immuneACCESS table is reduced to in-frame sequences with V and J assigned. These tables do not hold every clone; where another copy was compared, an unresolved V gene accounts for under half, and the others remain unexplained. V and J calls plus clone size are reproduced from that table; the DNA served to infer D and trimming. The sample has about 54,000 clones on record, just over 85% of them singletons. Jointly, the top ten make up around 27% of the sample.

As concerns this clone: Its binding antigen is unknown. It has no much larger one-base neighbor in the sample; base qualities were not kept.

Whole blood was collected in K2EDTA tubes by collaborating institutions according to the institutions' own protocols. For TCRbeta analysis, collaborators shipped samples in one of three forms: frozen whole blood, isolated PBMCs, or DNA extracted from either of those sample types. The sequencing sample was made of peripheral blood. The clonotype originates from a human donor in a cohort sampled during active COVID-19.

The DNA is TGTGCCTGGACTGTCAGGGGCAGCCAGCCCCAGCATTTT. This encodes CAWTVRGSQPQHF. The sequence is built from TRBV30 and TRBJ1-5; the D region possibly corresponds to TRBD1 (6 bases align). The CDR1 and CDR2 encoded by the germline V gene (reference sequence) are GTSNPN and SVGIG. Inclusive of the bounding cysteine and phenylalanine, the CDR3 is 13 residues long. Only the CDR3 DNA stays, 39 bases, in frame from base 1. Relative to germline, V is 4 bases shorter and J is 7 bases shorter, with 14 bases between their ends.